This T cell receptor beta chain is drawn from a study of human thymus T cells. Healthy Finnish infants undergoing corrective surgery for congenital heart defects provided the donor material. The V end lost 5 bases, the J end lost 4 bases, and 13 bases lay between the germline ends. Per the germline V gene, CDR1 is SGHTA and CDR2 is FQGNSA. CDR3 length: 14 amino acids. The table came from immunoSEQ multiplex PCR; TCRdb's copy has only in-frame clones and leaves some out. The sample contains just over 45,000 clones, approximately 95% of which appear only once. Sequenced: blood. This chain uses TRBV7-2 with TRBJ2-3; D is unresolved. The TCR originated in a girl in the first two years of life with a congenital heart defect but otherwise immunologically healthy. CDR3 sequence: CASSPSPNADTQYF. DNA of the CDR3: TGTGCCAGCAGCCCGTCCCCTAACGCAGATACGCAGTATTTT.